This T cell receptor beta chain is drawn from a study of blood T cell repertoires in COVID-19. As for the study in general: Sites in the United States, Italy and Spain provided acute and convalescent COVID-19 samples. Sample material is recorded as cDNA or gDNA derived from T cells, B-cell-depleted T cells, or PBMCs.

In the study's own analysis: Reference gene primers were amplified, and this amplification served to estimate nucleated cell counts. Profiled with immunoSEQ multiplex PCR; TCRdb holds only in-frame clones, not every one. V and J calls and clone size are those listed in that table; D and trimming were worked out from the DNA. This sample has under 250,000 clones, with about four fifths found just once. Deletions cut 2 bases from V and 9 bases from J, with 17 bases between. The CDR3 runs 16 residues. Germline V gives CDR1 MNHEY, CDR2 SVGAGI. Sequencing used peripheral blood. This TCR came from a man older than 75 with acute or convalescent COVID-19. The chain uses TRBV6-5 and TRBJ1-6; D is possibly TRBD1 (5 bases). The CDR3 bases are TGTGCCAGCAGTTACGGTCAGGGAAGACGAGGTTCACCCCTCCACTTT. The encoded protein is CASSYGQGRRGSPLHF.